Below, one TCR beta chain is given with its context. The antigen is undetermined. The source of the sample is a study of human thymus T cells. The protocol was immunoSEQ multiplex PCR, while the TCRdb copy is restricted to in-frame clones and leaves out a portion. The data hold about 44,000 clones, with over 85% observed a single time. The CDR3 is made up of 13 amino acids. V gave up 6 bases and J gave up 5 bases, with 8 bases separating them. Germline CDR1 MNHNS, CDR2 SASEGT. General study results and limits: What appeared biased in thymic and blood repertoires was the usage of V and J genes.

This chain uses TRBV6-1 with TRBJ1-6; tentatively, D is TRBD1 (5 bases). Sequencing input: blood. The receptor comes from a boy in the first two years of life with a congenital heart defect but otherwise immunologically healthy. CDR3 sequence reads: CASRGVDNSPLHF. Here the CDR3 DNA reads TGTGCCAGCAGGGGGGTCGATAATTCACCCCTCCACTTT.